The 12 T cell receptor beta chains presented below share a single source sample, sequenced in a study of cytomegalovirus exposure and HLA in healthy donors. The PCR was carried out with 60 Vbeta primers and 13 Jbeta primers. Libraries were prepared by immunoSEQ multiplex PCR; TCRdb keeps only in-frame clonotypes and omits some of them. This table has about 130,000 clones, more than 9.5% appearing once. Sequencing input: PBMCs. Receptors originate from a man aged 45-65 years in good health and CMV-seronegative.

The V call is TRBV4-1, the J call TRBJ1-5, with TRBD1 as a possible D gene (6 bases). In germline, CDR1 is MGHRA, CDR2 YSYEKL. Deletions cut 0 bases from V and 5 bases from J, with 14 bases between. The CDR3 is 16 residues long. The CDR3 DNA sequence: TGCGCCAGCAGCCAAGACCTACAGGGAGTCGATCAGCCCCAGCATTTT. Its translation is CASSQDLQGVDQPQHF.

A few counts support this clone. The rearrangement uses TRBV7-9 and TRBJ2-7, with D possibly TRBD1 on 6 matching bases. Germline V gene lookup returns CDR1 SEHNR and CDR2 FQNEAQ (reference sequence). Trimming took off 6 bases at V and 1 base at J, with 16 bases between the two ends. CDR3 size: 15 residues. The CDR3 is CASRPPRGLSYEQYF. The CDR3 nucleotides are TGTGCCAGCAGACCCCCGAGGGGGTTGTCCTACGAGCAGTACTTC.

This clone has only a few counts. The J gene is TRBJ2-7, the V gene TRBV9, with 12 bases that match TRBD2. V lost 1 base and J lost 5; bases outside the gene matches: 10. The CDR3 has 17 residues. Germline V gene sequence: CDR1 SGDLS, CDR2 YYNGEE. This CDR3 reads CASSVRASGREGHEQYF. CDR3 coding DNA: TGTGCCAGCAGCGTACGGGCTAGCGGGAGGGAAGGCCACGAGCAGTACTTC.

V and J are TRBV10-1 and TRBJ2-1; TRBD2 matches at 7 bases. Germline CDR1 is WNHNN and CDR2 is SYGVQD (reference sequence). V was clipped by 3 bases and J by 9 bases; unmatched bases: 11. This CDR3 is 15 amino acids long. CDR3 in amino acids: CASSDRRGREAEQFF. In DNA form, the CDR3 reads TGCGCCAGCAGTGACCGCCGCGGGAGAGAAGCTGAGCAGTTCTTC.

This clone was counted between two and nine times. The chain couples TRBV5-1 to TRBJ2-1, with D maybe TRBD2 (6 bases). Germline lookup yields CDR1 SGHRS and CDR2 YFSETQ. CDR3 size: 14 residues. Trimming cost V 0 bases and J 2 bases, with 6 bases left between them. CDR3 DNA sequence: TGCGCCAGCAGCTTGGGGGAGGCCTACAATGAGCAGTTCTTC. It yields the protein CASSLGEAYNEQFF.

The sample holds a few counts of this clone. The chain joins TRBV7-2 to TRBJ1-4; perhaps TRBD1 as D (6 bases). This CDR3 is 13 amino acids long. Per germline, CDR1 SGHTA and CDR2 FQGNSA. V was trimmed by 2 bases and J by 8 bases, leaving 9 bases between them. The CDR3 DNA reads as TGTGCCAGCAGCTTATACAGGGAGGAAAAACTGTTTTTT. Amino acids: CASSLYREEKLFF.

The J gene is TRBJ2-3, the V gene TRBV30; D possibly corresponds to TRBD2 (6 bases). The CDR3 contains 13 residues. V dropped 4 bases and J dropped 3 bases, with 11 bases sitting between them. Germline V gene sequence: CDR1 GTSNPN, CDR2 SVGIG (reference sequence). The CDR3 here is CAWTRGWTDTQYF. The DNA for the CDR3 is TGTGCCTGGACCCGGGGGTGGACAGATACGCAGTATTTT.

This clone has a handful of counts. This sequence joins TRBV5-1 and TRBJ2-3; 14 nucleotides line up with TRBD2. V shed 4 bases, J shed 3 bases, and the junction held 7 bases outside the gene matches. The CDR3 totals 17 residues. Germline V lookup: CDR1 SGHRS, CDR2 YFSETQ. The CDR3 region is CASSPGTSGRGTDTQYF. In DNA, the CDR3 is TGCGCCAGCAGCCCTGGGACTAGCGGGAGAGGGACAGATACGCAGTATTTT.

This rearrangement joins TRBV28 to TRBJ2-7; the match to TRBD1 covers 9 bases. V shed 7 bases and J 0 bases; nucleotides not matched to a gene: 7. CDR1 is MDHEN and CDR2 is SYDVKM in the germline V gene. This CDR3 comprises 15 residues. CDR3 nucleotides: TGTGCCAGCACTAGTGACAGGGGGAGCTCCTACGAGCAGTACTTC. Translated: CASTSDRGSSYEQYF.

This clone showed up just a few times. One end of the junction varies from germline; a read error may be responsible. The rearrangement uses TRBV2 and TRBJ1-2, with D possibly matching TRBD1 (6 bases). Germline assignment: CDR1 SNHLY and CDR2 FYNNEI. There are 16 residues in the CDR3. CDR3 bases: TGTGCCAGCAGCGAAGGGGGAGGGTTGGTTAACTATGGCTACACCTTC. As protein: CASSEGGGLVNYGYTF. The full variable domain, with the rest looked up from reference TRBV2 and TRBJ1-2, is EPEVTQTPSHQVTQMGQEVILRCVPISNHLYFYWYRQILGQKVEFLVSFYNNEISEKSEIFDDQFSVERPDGSNFTLKIRSTKLEDSAMYFCASSEGGGLVNYGYTFGSGTRLTVV.

This clone turned up a few times. The rearrangement uses TRBV7-9 and TRBJ1-5; 7 nucleotides agree with TRBD1. CDR1 is SEHNR, CDR2 FQNEAQ, per germline (reference sequence). J lost 2 bases, V lost 1 base, and 11 bases had no gene match. CDR3 length: 18 amino acids. The CDR3 region has the DNA TGTGCCAGCAGCTTAGGGGGAATAGGGGGCTGGGGCAATCAGCCCCAGCATTTT. Translation: CASSLGGIGGWGNQPQHF.

This clone was recorded once. V usage is TRBV28 and J usage is TRBJ2-7; 8 bases line up with TRBD2. Looked up from germline, CDR1 is MDHEN and CDR2 is SYDVKM. V lost 5 bases and J lost 2; bases outside the gene matches: 5. The CDR3 runs to 14 residues. As DNA, the CDR3 is TGTGCCAGCAGTCCCGGGGGGGACACCTACGAGCAGTACTTC. Amino acids: CASSPGGDTYEQYF.